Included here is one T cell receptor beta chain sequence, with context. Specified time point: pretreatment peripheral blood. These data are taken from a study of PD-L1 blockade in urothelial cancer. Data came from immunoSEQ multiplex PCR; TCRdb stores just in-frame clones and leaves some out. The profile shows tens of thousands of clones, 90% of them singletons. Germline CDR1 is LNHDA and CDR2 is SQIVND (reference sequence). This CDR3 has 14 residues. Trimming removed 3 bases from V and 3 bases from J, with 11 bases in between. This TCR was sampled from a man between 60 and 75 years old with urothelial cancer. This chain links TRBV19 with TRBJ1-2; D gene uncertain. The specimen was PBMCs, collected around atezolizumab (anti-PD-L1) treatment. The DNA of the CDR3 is TGTGCCAGTAGTATTCGGCAGCAGGACTATGGCTACACCTTC. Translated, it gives CASSIRQQDYGYTF.